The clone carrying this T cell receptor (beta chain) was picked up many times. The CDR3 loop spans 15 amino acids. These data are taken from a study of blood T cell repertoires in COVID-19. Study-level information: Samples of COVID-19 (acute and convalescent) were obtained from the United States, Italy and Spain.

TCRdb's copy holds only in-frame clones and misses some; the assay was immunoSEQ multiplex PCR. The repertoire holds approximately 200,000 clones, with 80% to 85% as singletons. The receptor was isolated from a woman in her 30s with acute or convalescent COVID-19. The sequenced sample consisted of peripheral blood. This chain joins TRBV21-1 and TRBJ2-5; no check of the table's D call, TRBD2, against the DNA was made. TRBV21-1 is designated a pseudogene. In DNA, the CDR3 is TGTGCCAGCTTCGGGGGGGGCCATCTTGGGAAGACCCAGTACTTC. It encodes CASFGGGHLGKTQYF.